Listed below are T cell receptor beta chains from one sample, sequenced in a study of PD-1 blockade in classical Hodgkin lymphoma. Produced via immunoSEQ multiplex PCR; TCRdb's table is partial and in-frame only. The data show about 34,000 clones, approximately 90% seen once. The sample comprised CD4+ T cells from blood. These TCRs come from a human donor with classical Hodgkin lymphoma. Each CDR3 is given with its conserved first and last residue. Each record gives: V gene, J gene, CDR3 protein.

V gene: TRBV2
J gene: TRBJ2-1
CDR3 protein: CASSETGTGGPSQFF

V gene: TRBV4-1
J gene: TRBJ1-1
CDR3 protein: CASSQDHFLDDTEAFF

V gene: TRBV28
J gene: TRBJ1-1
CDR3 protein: CASSLLTEAFF

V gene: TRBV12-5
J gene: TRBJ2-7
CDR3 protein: CASGLGPGGSSYEQYF

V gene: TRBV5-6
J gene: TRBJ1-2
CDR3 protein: CASSSRGHYYGYTF

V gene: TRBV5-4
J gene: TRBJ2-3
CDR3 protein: CASSLVGTDTQYF

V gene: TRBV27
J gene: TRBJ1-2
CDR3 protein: CASSWTGAGGYTF

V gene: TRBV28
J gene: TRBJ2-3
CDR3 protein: CASSSGQGTDTQYF

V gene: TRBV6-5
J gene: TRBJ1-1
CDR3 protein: CATYQQGGAFF

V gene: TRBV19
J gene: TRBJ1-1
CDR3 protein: CASENPAGAEAFF

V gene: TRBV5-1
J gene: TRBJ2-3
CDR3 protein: CASTDFSGDTQYF

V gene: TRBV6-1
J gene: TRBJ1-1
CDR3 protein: CASSEWTGNTEAFF

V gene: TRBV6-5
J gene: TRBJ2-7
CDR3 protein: CATRQIHEQYF

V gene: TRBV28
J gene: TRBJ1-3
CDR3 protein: CASSPTFDWGNTIYF

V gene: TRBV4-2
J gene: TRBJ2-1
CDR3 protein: CASSRQQGDLYNEQFF

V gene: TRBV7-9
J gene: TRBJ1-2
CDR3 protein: CASSSVSVPYGYTF

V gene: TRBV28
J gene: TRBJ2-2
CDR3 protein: CASSFQGRNTGELFF

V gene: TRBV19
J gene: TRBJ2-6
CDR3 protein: CASSIVIRASGANVLTF

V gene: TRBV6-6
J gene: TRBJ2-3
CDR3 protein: CASTPWAGWSTDTQYF

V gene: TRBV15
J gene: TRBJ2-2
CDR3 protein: CATSRNTVTGELFF

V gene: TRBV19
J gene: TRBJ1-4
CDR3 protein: CASSLSGVGEKLFF

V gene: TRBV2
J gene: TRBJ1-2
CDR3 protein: CASMPGLRFEGYTF

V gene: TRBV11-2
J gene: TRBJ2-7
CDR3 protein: CASSTLAGGPYEQYF

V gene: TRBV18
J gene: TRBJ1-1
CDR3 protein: CASSPPRPVGAGGAFF

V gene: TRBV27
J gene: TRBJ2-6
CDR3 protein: CASRSLSGANVLTF

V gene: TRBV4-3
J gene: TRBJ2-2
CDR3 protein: CASSQSPQVGGRTGELFF

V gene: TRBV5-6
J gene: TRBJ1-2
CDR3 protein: CASSSIWGSDYGYTF

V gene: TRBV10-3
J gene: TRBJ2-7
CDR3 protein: CAIRVGENEQYF

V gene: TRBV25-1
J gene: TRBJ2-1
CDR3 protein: CASSESPGEYNEQFF

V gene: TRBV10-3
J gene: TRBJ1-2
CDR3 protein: CAISEFRERYTF

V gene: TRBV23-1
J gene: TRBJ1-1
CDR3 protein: CASSQSRGRGAEAFF

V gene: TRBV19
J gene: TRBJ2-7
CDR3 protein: CASSIRQGSYEQYF

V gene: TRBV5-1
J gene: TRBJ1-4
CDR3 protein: CASSSGAGGGEKLFF

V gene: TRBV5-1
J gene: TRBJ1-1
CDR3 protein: CASKLGGGMNTEAFF

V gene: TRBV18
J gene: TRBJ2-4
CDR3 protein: CASSPGADIQYF

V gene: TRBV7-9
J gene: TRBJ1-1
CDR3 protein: CASSLAGHNTEAFF

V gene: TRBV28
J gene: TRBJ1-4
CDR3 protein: CASSFAGANNEKLFF

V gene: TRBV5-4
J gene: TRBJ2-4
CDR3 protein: CASSLGSARRAENIQYF

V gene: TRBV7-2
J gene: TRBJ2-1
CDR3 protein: CASSLRRVYNEQFF

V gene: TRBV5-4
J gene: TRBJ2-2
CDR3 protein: CASRGDYPFTGELFF

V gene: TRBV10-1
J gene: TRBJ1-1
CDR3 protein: CASSGGGSTEAFF

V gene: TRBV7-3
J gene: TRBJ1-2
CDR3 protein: CASSPQTGDYYTF

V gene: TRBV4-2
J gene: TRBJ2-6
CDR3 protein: CASSPPSGANVLTF

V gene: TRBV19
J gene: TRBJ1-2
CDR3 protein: CASSILSVSNYGYTF

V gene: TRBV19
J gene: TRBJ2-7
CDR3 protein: CASSISQGLTYEQYF

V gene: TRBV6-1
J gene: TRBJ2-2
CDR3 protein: CATRQVGTGELFF

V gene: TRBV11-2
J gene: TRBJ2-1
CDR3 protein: CASSPQGGNEQFF